What follows is one T cell receptor beta chain and its context. The antigen remains undetermined. The sample originates from a study of PD-1 blockade in classical Hodgkin lymphoma. The CDR3 length is 15 residues. Germline CDR1 and CDR2: SGDLS and YYNGEE. Trimming took 3 bases from V and 3 from J, leaving 14 bases between them. Time point reported: cycle 4 day 1 (C4D1), after five to seven weeks of nivolumab. Patients all relapsed after autologous stem cell transplantation, and there was variation in brentuximab vedotin exposure. Starting with thawed PBMCs, CD4+ T cells were purified by magnetic negative selection. TCRdb's table, derived via immunoSEQ multiplex PCR, lists solely in-frame clones and lacks some. The profile shows 18,000 or so clones, about 68% of them singletons. Study observations and caveats: Complete responders had baseline diversity similar to newly diagnosed patients. The repertoire differences lack a defined cause, possibly disease activity or prior therapy. Significant TCR diversity gains by C4D1 occurred in CD4+ but not CD8+ cells.

The sequence was collected from a human donor with classical Hodgkin lymphoma. V is TRBV9 and J is TRBJ2-3, with D maybe TRBD1 (6 bases). The input for sequencing was CD4+ T cells from blood, taken before the fourth cycle of nivolumab. CDR3 nucleotide sequence: TGTGCCAGCAGCGGGCACAGGGATGATACAGATACGCAGTATTTT. It encodes CASSGHRDDTDTQYF.